This T cell receptor beta chain was documented in a study of regulatory T cells in long-lasting Graves disease. Arm-PCR of CDR3 regions with iRepertoire HTBI primers generated TCR beta libraries. Each CDR3 protein gets one entry after TCRdb re-called the multiplex PCR reads with MiXCR. The sample carries 400,000 to 450,000 distinct CDR3 sequences, roughly 17% recorded once. Findings of the study overall: New patients shared some 980 public clonotypes, and persistent patients shared more, with 2,500 to 3,000.

This clonotype showed up just a few times. Its antigen is unknown. An end of the junction does not agree with germline; a read error may underlie this. The CDR3 runs to 14 residues. The germline V gene has CDR1 MNHNS and CDR2 SASEGT. As for time point: newly diagnosed GD, antithyroid drugs for less than 3 months. With RNA extracted from PBMCs as input, the TCR library was made. The same data also contributed to another study, on T cells in Graves' hyperthyroidism and ophthalmopathy.

The J gene is TRBJ2-1, the V gene TRBV6-1; TRBD2 aligns across 8 bases. Sequences were derived from peripheral blood mononuclear cells (PBMCs), sampled at new diagnosis, from a patient treated with antithyroid drugs. The receptor comes from a woman aged 25 to 39 with Graves disease. CDR3 nucleotides: TGTGCCAGCACTGAAGCGGGAGCGATCAATGAGCAGTTCTTC. Translating gives CASTEAGAINEQFF.